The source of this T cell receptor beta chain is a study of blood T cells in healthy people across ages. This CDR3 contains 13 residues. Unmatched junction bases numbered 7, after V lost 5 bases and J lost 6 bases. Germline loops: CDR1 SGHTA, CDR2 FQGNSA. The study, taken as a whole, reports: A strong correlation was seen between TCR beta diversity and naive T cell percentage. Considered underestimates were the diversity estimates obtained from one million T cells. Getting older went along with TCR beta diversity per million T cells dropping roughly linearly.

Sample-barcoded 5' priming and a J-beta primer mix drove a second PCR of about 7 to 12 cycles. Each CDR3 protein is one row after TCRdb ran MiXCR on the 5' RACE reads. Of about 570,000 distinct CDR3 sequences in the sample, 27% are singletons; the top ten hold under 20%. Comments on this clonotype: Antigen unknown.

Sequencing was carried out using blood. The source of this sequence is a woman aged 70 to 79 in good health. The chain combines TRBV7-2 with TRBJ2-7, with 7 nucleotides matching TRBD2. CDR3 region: CASSQSSGGEQYF. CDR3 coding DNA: TGTGCCAGCAGCCAAAGCTCGGGAGGCGAGCAGTACTTC.